This T cell receptor beta chain was retrieved from a study of OX40 agonist ivuxolimab in advanced cancers. Libraries were prepared by immunoSEQ multiplex PCR; TCRdb keeps only in-frame clonotypes and omits some of them. The sample contains fewer than 35,000 clones, just over 90% of which appear only once. Germline loops: CDR1 WNHNN, CDR2 SYGVQD (reference sequence). Trimming left V 6 bases short and J 1 base short, with 1 base between. CDR3 size: 11 residues. This clone was observed a few times. The sample consisted of CD4+ or CD8+ T cells sorted from blood, taken in a trial of the OX40 agonist ivuxolimab. This chain joins TRBV10-1 and TRBJ1-3; D call uncertain. The clonotype was recovered from an adult with an advanced solid tumor such as melanoma, head and neck, liver or kidney cancer. The CDR3 coding sequence is TGCGCCAGCAGATCTGGAAACACCATATATTTT. It translates to CASRSGNTIYF.